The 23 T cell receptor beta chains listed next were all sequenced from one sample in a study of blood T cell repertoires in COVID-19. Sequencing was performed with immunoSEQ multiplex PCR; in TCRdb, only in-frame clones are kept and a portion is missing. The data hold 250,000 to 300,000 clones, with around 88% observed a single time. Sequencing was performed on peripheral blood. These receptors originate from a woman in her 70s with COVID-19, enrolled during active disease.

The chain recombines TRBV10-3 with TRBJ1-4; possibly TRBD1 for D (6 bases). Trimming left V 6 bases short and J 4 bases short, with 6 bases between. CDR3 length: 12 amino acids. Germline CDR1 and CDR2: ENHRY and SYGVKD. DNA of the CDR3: TGTGCCATCAGACAGGGTAATGAAAAACTGTTTTTT. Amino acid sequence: CAIRQGNEKLFF.

The CDR3 nucleotides read TGTGCCAGCAGCTTCTGGACGGGAAACGAGCAGTACTTC. Its protein is CASSFWTGNEQYF. The chain is built from TRBV7-2 and TRBJ2-7; a possible D gene is TRBD2 (5 bases). Deletions cut 3 bases from V and 5 bases from J, with 11 bases between. The CDR3 spans 13 residues. Germline loops: CDR1 SGHTA, CDR2 FQGNSA.

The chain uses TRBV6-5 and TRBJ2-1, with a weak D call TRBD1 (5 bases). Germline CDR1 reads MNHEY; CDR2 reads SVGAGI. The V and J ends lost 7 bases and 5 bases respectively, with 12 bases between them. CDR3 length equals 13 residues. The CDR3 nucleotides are TGTGCCAGCACCCTGGGGCCGAACAATGAGCAGTTCTTC. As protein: CASTLGPNNEQFF.

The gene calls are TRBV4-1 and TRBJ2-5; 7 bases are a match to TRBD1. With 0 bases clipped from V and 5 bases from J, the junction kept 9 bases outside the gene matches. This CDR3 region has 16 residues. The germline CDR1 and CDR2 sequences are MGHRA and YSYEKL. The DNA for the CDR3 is TGCGCCAGCAGCCAAGAGGTCCGGGACAGTCCCGAGACCCAGTACTTC. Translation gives CASSQEVRDSPETQYF.

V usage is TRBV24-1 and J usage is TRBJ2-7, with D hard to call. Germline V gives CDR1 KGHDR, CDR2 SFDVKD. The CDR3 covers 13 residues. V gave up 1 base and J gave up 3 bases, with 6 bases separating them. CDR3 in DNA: TGTGCCACCAGTGATTTTACCGGCTACGAGCAGTACTTC. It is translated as CATSDFTGYEQYF.

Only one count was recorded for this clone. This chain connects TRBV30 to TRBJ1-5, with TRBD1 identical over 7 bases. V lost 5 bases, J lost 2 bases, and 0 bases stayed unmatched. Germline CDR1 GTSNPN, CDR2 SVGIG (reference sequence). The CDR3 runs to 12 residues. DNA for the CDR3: TGTGCCTGGGGGACAGGCAATCAGCCCCAGCATTTT. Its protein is CAWGTGNQPQHF.

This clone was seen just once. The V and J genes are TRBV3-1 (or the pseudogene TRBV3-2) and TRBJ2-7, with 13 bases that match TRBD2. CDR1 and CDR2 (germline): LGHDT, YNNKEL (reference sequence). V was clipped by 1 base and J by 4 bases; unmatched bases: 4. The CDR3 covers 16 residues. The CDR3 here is CASSQGGLAGTYEQYF. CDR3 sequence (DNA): TGTGCCAGCAGCCAAGGGGGACTAGCGGGGACTTACGAGCAGTACTTC.

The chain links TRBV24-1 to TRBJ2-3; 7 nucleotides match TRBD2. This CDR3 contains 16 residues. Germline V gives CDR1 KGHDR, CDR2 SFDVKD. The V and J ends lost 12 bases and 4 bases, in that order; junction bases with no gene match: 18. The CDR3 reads CAPGGEPAGRSDTQYF. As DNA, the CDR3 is TGTGCCCCTGGGGGTGAACCAGCGGGGAGGTCAGATACGCAGTATTTT.

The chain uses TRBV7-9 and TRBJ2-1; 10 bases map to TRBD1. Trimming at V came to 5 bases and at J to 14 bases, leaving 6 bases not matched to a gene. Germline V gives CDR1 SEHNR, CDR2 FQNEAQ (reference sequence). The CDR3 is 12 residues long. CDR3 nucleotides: TGTGCCAGCAGCCAGGACAGGGGGTGGGAGTTCTTC. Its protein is CASSQDRGWEFF. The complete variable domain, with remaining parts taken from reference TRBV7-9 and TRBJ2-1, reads DTGVSQNPRHKITKRGQNVTFRCDPISEHNRLYWYRQTLGQGPEFLTYFQNEAQLEKSRLLSDRFSAERPKGSFSTLEIQRTEQGDSAMYLCASSQDRGWEFFGPGTRLTVL.

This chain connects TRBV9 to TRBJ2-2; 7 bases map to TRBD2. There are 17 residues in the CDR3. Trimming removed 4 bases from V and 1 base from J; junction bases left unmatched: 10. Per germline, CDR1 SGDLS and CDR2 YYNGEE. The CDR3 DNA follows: TGTGCCAGCAGCAGCAGTCCCGAGCGGGGGAACACCGGGGAGCTGTTTTTT. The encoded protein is CASSSSPERGNTGELFF.

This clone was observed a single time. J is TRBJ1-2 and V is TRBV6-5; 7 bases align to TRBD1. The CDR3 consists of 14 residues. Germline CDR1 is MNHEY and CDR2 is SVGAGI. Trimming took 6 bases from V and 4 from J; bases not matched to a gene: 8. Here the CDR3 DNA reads TGTGCCAGCAGCCCCCGGGCAGGGGGCTATGGCTACACCTTC. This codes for CASSPRAGGYGYTF.

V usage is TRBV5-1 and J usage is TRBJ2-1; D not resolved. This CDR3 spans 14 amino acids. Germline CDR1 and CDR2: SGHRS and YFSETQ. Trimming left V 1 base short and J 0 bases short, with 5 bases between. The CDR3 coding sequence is TGCGCCAGCAGCTTGAGCGACTCCTACAATGAGCAGTTCTTC. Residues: CASSLSDSYNEQFF.

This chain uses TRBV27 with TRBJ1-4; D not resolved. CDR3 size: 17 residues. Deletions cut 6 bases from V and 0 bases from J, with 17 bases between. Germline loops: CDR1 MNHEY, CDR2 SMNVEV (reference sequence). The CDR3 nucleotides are TGTGCCAGCAGCCCAACCGGGATTCTAACAACTAATGAAAAACTGTTTTTT. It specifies CASSPTGILTTNEKLFF.

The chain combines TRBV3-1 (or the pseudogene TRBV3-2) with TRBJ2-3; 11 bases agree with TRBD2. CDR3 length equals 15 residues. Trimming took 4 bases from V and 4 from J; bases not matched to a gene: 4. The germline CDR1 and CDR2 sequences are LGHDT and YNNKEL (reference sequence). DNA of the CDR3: TGTGCCAGCAGCCGCCCGGGACTAGCGGCAGATACGCAGTATTTT. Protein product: CASSRPGLAADTQYF.

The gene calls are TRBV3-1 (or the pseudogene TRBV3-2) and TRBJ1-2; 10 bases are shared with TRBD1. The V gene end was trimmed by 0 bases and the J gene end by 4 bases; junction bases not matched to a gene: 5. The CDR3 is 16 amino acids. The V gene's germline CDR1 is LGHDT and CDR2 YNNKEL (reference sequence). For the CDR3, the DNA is TGTGCCAGCAGCCAAGATCGGGGACAGGGGACCTATGGCTACACCTTC. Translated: CASSQDRGQGTYGYTF.

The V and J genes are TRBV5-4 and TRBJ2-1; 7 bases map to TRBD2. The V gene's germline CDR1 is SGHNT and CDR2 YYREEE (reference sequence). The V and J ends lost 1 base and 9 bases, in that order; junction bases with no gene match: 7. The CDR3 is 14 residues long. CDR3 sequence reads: CASSLPSGLAEQFF. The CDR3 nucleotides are TGTGCCAGCAGCTTGCCTAGCGGCTTAGCTGAGCAGTTCTTC.

CDR3: CASSQAGNTEAFF. CDR3 nucleotides: TGTGCCAGCAGCCAGGCAGGGAACACTGAAGCTTTCTTT. The chain employs TRBV5-5 and TRBJ1-1; D uncertain. The ends were cut back, 4 bases at V and 1 base at J, with 8 bases in the middle. Germline V gene lookup returns CDR1 SGHKS and CDR2 YYEKEE (reference sequence). The CDR3 contains 13 residues.

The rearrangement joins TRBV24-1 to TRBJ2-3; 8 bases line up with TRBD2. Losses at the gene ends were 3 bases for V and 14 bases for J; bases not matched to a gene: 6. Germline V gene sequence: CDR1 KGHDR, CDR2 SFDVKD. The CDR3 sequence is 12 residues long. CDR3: CATSDEAGARYF. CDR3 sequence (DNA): TGTGCCACCAGTGATGAAGCGGGGGCCCGGTATTTT.

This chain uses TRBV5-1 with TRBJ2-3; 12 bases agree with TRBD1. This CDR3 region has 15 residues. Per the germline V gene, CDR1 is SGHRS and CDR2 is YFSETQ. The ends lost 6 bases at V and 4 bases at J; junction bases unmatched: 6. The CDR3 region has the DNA TGCGCCAGCATACCCGGGACAGGGGGCTCAGATACGCAGTATTTT. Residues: CASIPGTGGSDTQYF.

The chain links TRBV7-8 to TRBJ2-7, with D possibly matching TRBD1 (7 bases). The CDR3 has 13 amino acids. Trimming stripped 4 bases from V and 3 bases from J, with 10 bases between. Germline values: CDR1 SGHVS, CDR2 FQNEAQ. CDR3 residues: CASSSGGSYEQYF. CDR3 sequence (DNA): TGTGCCAGCAGCTCAGGGGGGAGCTACGAGCAGTACTTC.

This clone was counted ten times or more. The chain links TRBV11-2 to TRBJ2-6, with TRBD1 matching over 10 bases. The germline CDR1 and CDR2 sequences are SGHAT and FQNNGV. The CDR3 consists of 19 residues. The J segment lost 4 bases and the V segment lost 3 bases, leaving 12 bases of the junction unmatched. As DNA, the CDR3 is TGTGCCAGCAGCTTGGGTAGGGGACAGGGGTCTACCGGGGCCAACGTCCTGACTTTC. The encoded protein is CASSLGRGQGSTGANVLTF.

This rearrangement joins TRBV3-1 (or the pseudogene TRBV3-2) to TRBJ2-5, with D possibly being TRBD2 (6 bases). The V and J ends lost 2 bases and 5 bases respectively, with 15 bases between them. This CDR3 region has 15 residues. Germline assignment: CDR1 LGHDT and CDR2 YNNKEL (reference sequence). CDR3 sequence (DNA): TGTGCCAGCAGCCAACCGCTCCGTGGGGGGGAGACCCAGTACTTC. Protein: CASSQPLRGGETQYF.

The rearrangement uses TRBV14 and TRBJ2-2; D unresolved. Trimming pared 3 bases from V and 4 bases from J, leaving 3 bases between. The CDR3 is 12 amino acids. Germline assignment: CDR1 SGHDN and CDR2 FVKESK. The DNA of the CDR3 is TGTGCCAGCAGCCAGAGCACCGGGGAGCTGTTTTTT. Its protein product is CASSQSTGELFF.